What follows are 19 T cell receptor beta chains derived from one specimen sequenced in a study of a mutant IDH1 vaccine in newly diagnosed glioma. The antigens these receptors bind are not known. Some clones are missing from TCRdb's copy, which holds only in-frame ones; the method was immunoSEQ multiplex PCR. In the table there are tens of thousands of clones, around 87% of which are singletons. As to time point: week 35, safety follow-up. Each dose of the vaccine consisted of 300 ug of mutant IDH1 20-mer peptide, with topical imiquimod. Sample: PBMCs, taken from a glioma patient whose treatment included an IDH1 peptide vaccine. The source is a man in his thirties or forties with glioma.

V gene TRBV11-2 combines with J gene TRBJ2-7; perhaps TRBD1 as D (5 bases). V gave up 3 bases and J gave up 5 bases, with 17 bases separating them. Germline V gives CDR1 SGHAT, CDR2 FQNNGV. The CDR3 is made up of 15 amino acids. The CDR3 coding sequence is TGTGCCAGCAGCTTGGGGTACCAGGGTAGGAACGAGCAGTACTTC. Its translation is CASSLGYQGRNEQYF.

For the CDR3, the DNA is TGTGCCAGCGCCAGAAACGACATTCAGTACTTC. The encoded protein is CASARNDIQYF. This chain links TRBV6-5 with TRBJ2-4; D is ambiguous. The CDR3 is made up of 11 amino acids. Germline V gene lookup returns CDR1 MNHEY and CDR2 SVGAGI. The V end lost 8 bases, the J end lost 8 bases, and 10 bases lay between the germline ends.

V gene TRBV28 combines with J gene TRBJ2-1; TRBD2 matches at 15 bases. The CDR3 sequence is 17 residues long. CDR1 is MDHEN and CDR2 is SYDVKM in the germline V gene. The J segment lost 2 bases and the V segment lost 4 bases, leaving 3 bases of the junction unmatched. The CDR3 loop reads CASSSRTSGGAYNEQFF. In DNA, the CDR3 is TGTGCCAGCAGTTCCCGGACTAGCGGGGGGGCCTACAATGAGCAGTTCTTC.

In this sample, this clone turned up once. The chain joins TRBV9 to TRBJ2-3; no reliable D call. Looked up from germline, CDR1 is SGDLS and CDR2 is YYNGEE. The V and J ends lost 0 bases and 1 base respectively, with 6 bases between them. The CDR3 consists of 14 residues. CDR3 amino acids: CASSVEPGTDTQYF. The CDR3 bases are TGTGCCAGCAGCGTAGAACCCGGCACAGATACGCAGTATTTT.

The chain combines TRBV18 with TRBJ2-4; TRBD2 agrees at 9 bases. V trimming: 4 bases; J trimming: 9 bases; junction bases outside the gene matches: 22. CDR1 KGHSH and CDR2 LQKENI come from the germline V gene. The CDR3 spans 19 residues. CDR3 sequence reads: CASSREQGVSGSTLGIQYF. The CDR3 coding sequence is TGTGCCAGCTCACGGGAGCAGGGAGTTAGCGGGAGTACCTTAGGCATTCAGTACTTC.

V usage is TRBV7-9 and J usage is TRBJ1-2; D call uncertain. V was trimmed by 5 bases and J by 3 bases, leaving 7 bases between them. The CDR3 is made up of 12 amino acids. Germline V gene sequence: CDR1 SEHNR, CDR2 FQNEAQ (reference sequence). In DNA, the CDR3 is TGTGCCAGCAGCCCCCCCTACTATGGCTACACCTTC. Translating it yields CASSPPYYGYTF.

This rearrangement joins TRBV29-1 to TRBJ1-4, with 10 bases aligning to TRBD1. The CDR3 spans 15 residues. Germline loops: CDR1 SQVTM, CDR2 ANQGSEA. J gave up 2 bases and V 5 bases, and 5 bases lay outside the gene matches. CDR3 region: CSVRTTGGTNEKLFF. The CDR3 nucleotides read TGCAGCGTTCGGACGACAGGGGGCACTAATGAAAAACTGTTTTTT.

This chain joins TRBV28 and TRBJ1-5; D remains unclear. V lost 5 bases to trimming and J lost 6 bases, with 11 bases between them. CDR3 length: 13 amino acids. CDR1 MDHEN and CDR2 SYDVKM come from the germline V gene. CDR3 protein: CASSTEQRQPQHF. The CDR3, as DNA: TGTGCCAGCAGTACAGAGCAACGTCAGCCCCAGCATTTT.

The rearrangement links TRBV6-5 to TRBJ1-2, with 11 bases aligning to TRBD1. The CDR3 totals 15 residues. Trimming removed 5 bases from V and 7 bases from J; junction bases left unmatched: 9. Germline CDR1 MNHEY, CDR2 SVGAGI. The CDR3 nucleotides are TGTGCCAGCAGTCCAACCTTTGGGACAGGGGGTGGCTACACCTTC. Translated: CASSPTFGTGGGYTF.

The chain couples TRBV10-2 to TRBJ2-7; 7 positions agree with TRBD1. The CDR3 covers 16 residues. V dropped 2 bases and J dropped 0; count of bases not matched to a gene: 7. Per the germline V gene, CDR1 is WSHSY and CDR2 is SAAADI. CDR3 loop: CASSEARGPSSYEQYF. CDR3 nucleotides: TGCGCCAGCAGTGAGGCAAGGGGGCCGAGCTCCTACGAGCAGTACTTC.

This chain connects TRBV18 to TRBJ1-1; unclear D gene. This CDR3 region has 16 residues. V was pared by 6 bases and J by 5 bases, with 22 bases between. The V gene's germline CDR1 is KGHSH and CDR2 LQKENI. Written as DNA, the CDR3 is TGTGCCAGCTCCCGCGCAAACTCGCTGGGGAGGACTGAAGCTTTCTTT. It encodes CASSRANSLGRTEAFF.

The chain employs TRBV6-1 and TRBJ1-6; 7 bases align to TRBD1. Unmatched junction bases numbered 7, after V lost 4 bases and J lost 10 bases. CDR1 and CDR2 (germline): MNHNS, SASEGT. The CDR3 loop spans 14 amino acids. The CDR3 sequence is CASSVKGAESPLHF. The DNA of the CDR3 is TGTGCCAGCAGTGTAAAGGGGGCAGAATCACCCCTCCACTTT.

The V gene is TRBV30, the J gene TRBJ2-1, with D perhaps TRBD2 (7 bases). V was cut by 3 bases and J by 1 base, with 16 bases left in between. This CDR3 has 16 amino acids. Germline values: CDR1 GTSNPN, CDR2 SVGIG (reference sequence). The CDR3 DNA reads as TGTGCCTGGAGCGGAGGGGGGGCCGGGTCCTACAATGAGCAGTTCTTC. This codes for CAWSGGGAGSYNEQFF. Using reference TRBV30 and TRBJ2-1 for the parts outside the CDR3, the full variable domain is SQTIHQWPATLVQPVGSPLSLECTVEGTSNPNLYWYRQAAGRGLQLLFYSVGIGQISSEVPQNLSASRPQDRQFILSSKKLLLSDSGFYLCAWSGGGAGSYNEQFFGPGTRLTVL.

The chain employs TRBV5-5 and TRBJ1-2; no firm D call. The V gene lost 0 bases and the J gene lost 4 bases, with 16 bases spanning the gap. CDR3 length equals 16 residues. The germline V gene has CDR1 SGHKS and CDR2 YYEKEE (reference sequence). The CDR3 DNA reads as TGTGCCAGCAGCTTGGCCGGTGGGCAAGCGGGCTATGGCTACACCTTC. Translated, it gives CASSLAGGQAGYGYTF.

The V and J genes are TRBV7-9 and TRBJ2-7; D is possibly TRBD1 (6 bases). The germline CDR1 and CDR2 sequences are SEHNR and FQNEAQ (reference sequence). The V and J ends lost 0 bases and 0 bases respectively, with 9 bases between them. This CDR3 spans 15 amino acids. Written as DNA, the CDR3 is TGTGCCAGCAGCTTAGCAGGGACAAGCTCCTACGAGCAGTACTTC. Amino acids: CASSLAGTSSYEQYF.

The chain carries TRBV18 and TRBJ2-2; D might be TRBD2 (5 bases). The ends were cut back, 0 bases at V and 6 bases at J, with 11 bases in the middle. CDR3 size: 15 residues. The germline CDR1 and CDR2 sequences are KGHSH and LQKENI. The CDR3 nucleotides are TGTGCCAGCTCACCACCCGTGGCGGGTTCCGGGGAGCTGTTTTTT. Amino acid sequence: CASSPPVAGSGELFF.

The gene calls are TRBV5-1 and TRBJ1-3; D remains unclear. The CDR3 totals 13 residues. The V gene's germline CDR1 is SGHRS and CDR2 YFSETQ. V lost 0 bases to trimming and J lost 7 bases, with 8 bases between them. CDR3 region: CASSLDTDNTIYF. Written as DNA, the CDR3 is TGCGCCAGCAGCTTGGATACAGACAACACCATATATTTT.

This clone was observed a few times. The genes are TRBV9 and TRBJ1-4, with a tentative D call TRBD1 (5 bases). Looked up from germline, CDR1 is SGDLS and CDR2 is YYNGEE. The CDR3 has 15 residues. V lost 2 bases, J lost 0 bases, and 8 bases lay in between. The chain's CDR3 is CASSVGGATNEKLFF. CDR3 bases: TGTGCCAGCAGCGTGGGGGGAGCAACTAATGAAAAACTGTTTTTT. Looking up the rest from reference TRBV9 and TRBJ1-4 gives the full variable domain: DSGVTQTPKHLITATGQRVTLRCSPRSGDLSVYWYQQSLDQGLQFLIQYYNGEERAKGNILERFSAQQFPDLHSELNLSSLELGDSALYFCASSVGGATNEKLFFGSGTQLSVL.

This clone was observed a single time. In DNA, the CDR3 is TGTGCCAGCAGCCCCACAGGGGAACAAGAGACCCAGTACTTC. Its protein product is CASSPTGEQETQYF. This sequence joins TRBV7-2 and TRBJ2-5, with 7 bases lining up with TRBD1. Trimming took 5 bases from V and 2 from J; bases not matched to a gene: 5. The germline V gene encodes CDR1 SGHTA and CDR2 FQGNSA. The CDR3 totals 14 residues.